This is a list of T cell receptor beta chains from one sample in a study of vaccination and CD4 T cells after COVID-19. For these receptors, no antigen is known. TCRdb ran MiXCR on the PCR reads and lists one entry per CDR3 protein. The sample carries approximately 9,500 distinct CDR3 sequences, 35% to 45% recorded once. Material for sequencing was CD4+ T cells from blood, cultured in vitro. The receptor set was obtained from a human donor in good health. The CDR3 runs from the conserved cysteine through the conserved F or W. D genes are given only for firm matches. Rows may omit the clone size; those that give it use once, few, many or a size class.

cdr3_nt: TGTGCCAGCAGTTACTCGAACATCGTGCCGGGGGAGCAGTACTTC
cdr3_aa: CASSYSNIVPGEQYF
j_call: TRBJ2-7
clone_size: -
d_call: -
v_call: TRBV6-5

cdr3_nt: TGTGCCAGCAGCTTAGATAGGACGTCCGCGCCAGAGACCCAGTACTTC
cdr3_aa: CASSLDRTSAPETQYF
j_call: TRBJ2-5
clone_size: -
d_call: -
v_call: TRBV7-2

cdr3_nt: TGCAGTGCTAGAGACTACACAGAAGCTTTCTTT
cdr3_aa: CSARDYTEAFF
j_call: TRBJ1-1
clone_size: -
d_call: -
v_call: TRBV20-1

cdr3_nt: TGTGCCAGCAGCAAGGGTCAGCCCCAGCATTTT
cdr3_aa: CASSKGQPQHF
j_call: TRBJ1-5
clone_size: few
d_call: -
v_call: TRBV21-1

cdr3_nt: TGTGCCAGCAGCCCCTCGGACCGGAGGGGCTACACCTTC
cdr3_aa: CASSPSDRRGYTF
j_call: TRBJ1-2
clone_size: -
d_call: -
v_call: TRBV7-2

cdr3_nt: TGTGCCAACTCAGGTAACTCCTACGAGCAGTACTTC
cdr3_aa: CANSGNSYEQYF
j_call: TRBJ2-7
clone_size: few
d_call: -
v_call: TRBV6-1

cdr3_nt: TGTGCCATCAGGAAGGGACAGGGCTTGGGAGATACGCAGTATTTT
cdr3_aa: CAIRKGQGLGDTQYF
j_call: TRBJ2-3
clone_size: -
d_call: TRBD1
v_call: TRBV10-3

cdr3_nt: TGTGCCAGCAGCTTAGTCCGGGAGACCCAGTACTTC
cdr3_aa: CASSLVRETQYF
j_call: TRBJ2-5
clone_size: -
d_call: -
v_call: TRBV7-9

cdr3_nt: TGCAGTGGGCGCCGGGACGGGTATAATTCACCCCTCCACTTT
cdr3_aa: CSGRRDGYNSPLHF
j_call: TRBJ1-6
clone_size: medium-sized
d_call: -
v_call: TRBV20-1

cdr3_nt: TGTGCCAGCAGCTACCCGAGGGTGGAAGTACAGGGACTCCAAGAGACCCAGTACTTC
cdr3_aa: CASSYPRVEVQGLQETQYF
j_call: TRBJ2-5
clone_size: -
d_call: -
v_call: TRBV5-4

cdr3_nt: TGTGCCAGCAGTCCCCTGGGGACAGGAGGGACTGAAGCTTTCTTT
cdr3_aa: CASSPLGTGGTEAFF
j_call: TRBJ1-1
clone_size: -
d_call: TRBD1
v_call: TRBV6-1

cdr3_nt: TGTGCCAGCAGCTCCAAATTTCAGGGTGTCGGGGAGCTGTTTTTT
cdr3_aa: CASSSKFQGVGELFF
j_call: TRBJ2-2
clone_size: few
d_call: -
v_call: TRBV7-9

cdr3_nt: TGTGCCAGCAGCTTAGCGGGACAGGAGGTAAACACCTTC
cdr3_aa: CASSLAGQEVNTF
j_call: TRBJ1-2
clone_size: few
d_call: TRBD1
v_call: TRBV11-2

cdr3_nt: TGTGCCAGCAGTTGCTCGGAGGTCTCCTCCGAGCAGTACTTC
cdr3_aa: CASSCSEVSSEQYF
j_call: TRBJ2-7
clone_size: -
d_call: -
v_call: TRBV6-2/TRBV6-3

cdr3_nt: TGTGCCAGGGAAACCTTGACAGGGCTACCTACTAACTATGGCTACACCTTC
cdr3_aa: CARETLTGLPTNYGYTF
j_call: TRBJ1-2
clone_size: -
d_call: TRBD1
v_call: TRBV30

cdr3_nt: TGTGCCAGCAGTCCAGGGGCCGGGGAAAATTCACCCCTCCACTTT
cdr3_aa: CASSPGAGENSPLHF
j_call: TRBJ1-6
clone_size: -
d_call: -
v_call: TRBV7-2

cdr3_nt: TGTGCCAGCAGCTTAGTCCTCGAGGGGCCGAGCCGGGGAGAGCTGTTTTTT
cdr3_aa: CASSLVLEGPSRGELFF
j_call: TRBJ2-2
clone_size: -
d_call: -
v_call: TRBV7-6

cdr3_nt: TGTGCCAGCAGTTTAAGTGTGGGCGAGCAGTACTTC
cdr3_aa: CASSLSVGEQYF
j_call: TRBJ2-7
clone_size: -
d_call: -
v_call: TRBV12-3/TRBV12-4

cdr3_nt: TGTGCCAGCAGTGTGGCGGGCAGGGGGCCCTACGAGCAGTACTTC
cdr3_aa: CASSVAGRGPYEQYF
j_call: TRBJ2-7
clone_size: few
d_call: TRBD1
v_call: TRBV6-1

cdr3_nt: TGTGCCAGCAGTTTCACTTTGGGGACAGGGGGCTCGGGCACTGAAGCTTTCTTT
cdr3_aa: CASSFTLGTGGSGTEAFF
j_call: TRBJ1-1
clone_size: -
d_call: TRBD1
v_call: TRBV27

cdr3_nt: TGTGCCAGCAGTTTGCGGGGAAGGGACAGGGGGGATAATTCACCCCTCCACTTT
cdr3_aa: CASSLRGRDRGDNSPLHF
j_call: TRBJ1-6
clone_size: -
d_call: TRBD1
v_call: TRBV12-3/TRBV12-4

cdr3_nt: TGTGCCAGTAGTATAATGGGGGGCGCCGACTATGGCTACACCTTC
cdr3_aa: CASSIMGGADYGYTF
j_call: TRBJ1-2
clone_size: -
d_call: -
v_call: TRBV19